Presented here are 24 T cell receptor beta chains from one specimen sequenced in a study of CD8 T cells in Susac syndrome. With random hexamers, about 0.5 to 1 ug RNA was reverse transcribed. In TCRdb, the immunoSEQ multiplex PCR reads were re-called with MiXCR into one record per CDR3 protein. Of some 99,000 distinct CDR3 sequences in the sample, about 93% were seen once. What was sequenced was CD4+ T cells from PBMCs. The receptor set was obtained from a human donor with Susac syndrome.

The genes are TRBV15 and TRBJ1-6; D not resolved. Trimming shortened V by 1 base and J by 11 bases, and 9 bases separated the two germline ends. CDR3 length: 13 amino acids. The V gene's germline CDR1 is LNHNV and CDR2 YYDKDF (reference sequence). The CDR3 reads CATSRVRNTPLHF. CDR3 nucleotide sequence: TGTGCCACCAGCAGAGTGCGTAACACACCCCTCCACTTT. Together with reference TRBV15 and TRBJ1-6, the CDR3 gives the full variable domain: DAMVIQNPRYQVTQFGKPVTLSCSQTLNHNVMYWYQQKSSQAPKLLFHYYDKDFNNEADTPDNFQSRRPNTSFCFLDIRSPGLGDTAMYLCATSRVRNTPLHFGNGTRLTVT.

The rearrangement links TRBV18 to TRBJ2-7, with 9 bases that match TRBD2. The J segment lost 7 bases and the V segment lost 5 bases, leaving 12 bases of the junction unmatched. Germline CDR1 KGHSH, CDR2 LQKENI. This CDR3 is built from 15 residues. The DNA of the CDR3 is TGTGCCAGCTCAATCTTAGCGGGGGCCCCGGAAGAGCAGTACTTC. It encodes CASSILAGAPEEQYF.

The V call is TRBV6-5, the J call TRBJ1-2; perhaps TRBD1 as D (5 bases). The V and J ends lost 6 bases and 2 bases respectively, with 13 bases between them. Germline-derived CDR1 and CDR2 are MNHEY and SVGAGI. The CDR3 covers 14 residues. The CDR3 coding sequence is TGTGCCAGCAGCCGACAGTTCGACAACTATGGCTACACCTTC. It is translated as CASSRQFDNYGYTF.

V is TRBV6-2 or TRBV6-3 and J is TRBJ2-6, with D unclear. V lost 7 bases to trimming and J lost 1 base, with 11 bases between them. Germline-derived CDR1 and CDR2 are MNHEY and SVGEGT. The CDR3 consists of 15 residues. CDR3 loop: CASKLKSSGANVLTF. The CDR3, as DNA: TGTGCCAGCAAGTTGAAATCGTCTGGGGCCAACGTCCTGACTTTC.

The chain combines TRBV6-5 with TRBJ2-5; D call uncertain. The CDR3 is 14 residues long. CDR1 and CDR2 (germline): MNHEY, SVGAGI. The V gene lost 6 bases and the J gene lost 5 bases, with 16 bases spanning the gap. The CDR3 sequence: CASRLTLLGETQYF. Here the CDR3 DNA reads TGTGCCAGCAGACTTACATTGCTCGGGGAGACCCAGTACTTC.

The chain employs TRBV28 and TRBJ2-7; no firm D call. V was cut by 8 bases and J by 2 bases, with 10 bases left in between. The CDR3 covers 12 residues. The germline gives CDR1 MDHEN, CDR2 SYDVKM. CDR3: CASGPQPYEQYF. The DNA for the CDR3 is TGTGCCAGCGGCCCACAACCCTACGAGCAGTACTTC.

V and J are TRBV12-3 or TRBV12-4 and TRBJ2-2, with TRBD2 matching 9 bases. J gave up 7 bases and V 6 bases, and 6 bases lay outside the gene matches. This CDR3 is built from 14 residues. The CDR3 region is CASRRTSAVGELFF. DNA for the CDR3: TGTGCCAGCAGGAGGACTAGCGCGGTCGGGGAGCTGTTTTTT.

The chain carries TRBV2 and TRBJ1-1, with D uncertain. The CDR3 contains 11 residues. V lost 8 bases to trimming and J lost 1 base, with 5 bases between them. Germline CDR1 reads SNHLY; CDR2 reads FYNNEI. The CDR3 region has the DNA TGTGCCAGCTGCTCGAACACTGAAGCTTTCTTT. It specifies CASCSNTEAFF. The full variable domain, in which reference TRBV2 and TRBJ1-1 provide the parts outside the CDR3, is EPEVTQTPSHQVTQMGQEVILRCVPISNHLYFYWYRQILGQKVEFLVSFYNNEISEKSEIFDDQFSVERPDGSNFTLKIRSTKLEDSAMYFCASCSNTEAFFGQGTRLTVV.

The chain carries TRBV7-9 and TRBJ2-5; tentatively, D is TRBD1 (6 bases). V lost 5 bases and J 5 bases, leaving 12 bases between the germline ends. CDR1 is SEHNR and CDR2 is FQNEAQ in the germline V gene (reference sequence). The CDR3 loop spans 13 amino acids. The CDR3 DNA follows: TGTGCCAGCAGCGAAGGACAGTATGAGACCCAGTACTTC. Translated, it gives CASSEGQYETQYF. The variable domain in full, with the rest retrieved from reference TRBV7-9 and TRBJ2-5, is DTGVSQNPRHKITKRGQNVTFRCDPISEHNRLYWYRQTLGQGPEFLTYFQNEAQLEKSRLLSDRFSAERPKGSFSTLEIQRTEQGDSAMYLCASSEGQYETQYFGPGTRLLVL.

The chain links TRBV3-1 to TRBJ2-5; D assignment may be TRBD1 or TRBD2 (5 bases each). V lost 5 bases and J 5 bases, leaving 12 bases between the germline ends. The CDR3 has 13 amino acids. Germline lookup yields CDR1 LGHDT and CDR2 YNNKEL (reference sequence). As DNA, the CDR3 is TGTGCCAGCAGCAAGGGGACGAGGGAGACCCAGTACTTC. Amino acid sequence: CASSKGTRETQYF.

The CDR3 sequence: CAAWDTSYNEQFF. The CDR3 bases are TGTGCCGCTTGGGACACCTCCTACAATGAGCAGTTCTTC. The rearrangement joins TRBV6-5 to TRBJ2-1, with a possible D match to TRBD1 (6 bases). This CDR3 contains 13 residues. The germline V gene has CDR1 MNHEY and CDR2 SVGAGI. The V and J ends lost 11 bases and 0 bases respectively, with 11 bases between them.

CDR3 bases: TGTGCCAGCAGCGATGGGACATCCACCACAGATACGCAGTATTTT. Translating gives CASSDGTSTTDTQYF. The genes are TRBV9 and TRBJ2-3; tentatively, D is TRBD1 (6 bases). Trimming cost V 3 bases and J 2 bases, with 13 bases left between them. The CDR3 sequence is 15 residues long. Germline CDR1 and CDR2: SGDLS and YYNGEE.

DNA of the CDR3: TGTGCCAGCAGCCGGTCGGGGTCGTCGAACGAGCAGTACTTC. Amino acid sequence: CASSRSGSSNEQYF. This chain links TRBV25-1 with TRBJ2-7, with D maybe TRBD2 (5 bases). The ends were cut back, 6 bases at V and 5 bases at J, with 17 bases in the middle. The CDR3 loop spans 14 amino acids. Germline CDR1 and CDR2: MGHDK and SYGVNS.

The V call is TRBV29-1, the J call TRBJ2-3; D gene ambiguous. V was cut by 5 bases and J by 2 bases, with 11 bases left in between. The CDR3 contains 13 residues. The germline V gene has CDR1 SQVTM and CDR2 ANQGSEA. This CDR3 reads CSVRPFPTDTQYF. The CDR3, as DNA: TGCAGCGTTCGGCCGTTCCCCACAGATACGCAGTATTTT.

The genes are TRBV19 and TRBJ1-1; D not certain. The CDR3 runs 13 residues. The germline gives CDR1 LNHDA, CDR2 SQIVND (reference sequence). The V end lost 3 bases, the J end lost 1 base, and 6 bases lay between the germline ends. Here the CDR3 reads CASSMARNTEAFF. The CDR3, as DNA: TGTGCCAGTAGTATGGCGAGGAACACTGAAGCTTTCTTT.

This sequence joins TRBV28 and TRBJ2-7; weak D call: TRBD1 (6 bases). The CDR3 sequence is 12 residues long. Germline assignment: CDR1 MDHEN and CDR2 SYDVKM. Trimming pared 4 bases from V and 5 bases from J, leaving 9 bases between. The CDR3 DNA reads TGTGCCAGCAGTTCAGGGGTGCACGAGCAGTACTTC. Translating it yields CASSSGVHEQYF. The full variable domain, with the rest looked up from reference TRBV28 and TRBJ2-7, is DVKVTQSSRYLVKRTGEKVFLECVQDMDHENMFWYRQDPGLGLRLIYFSYDVKMKEKGDIPEGYSVSREKKERFSLILESASTNQTSMYLCASSSGVHEQYFGPGTRLTVT.

The rearrangement links TRBV7-6 to TRBJ1-1, with a possible D match to TRBD1 (5 bases). The V end lost 6 bases, the J end lost 1 base, and 15 bases lay between the germline ends. CDR1 and CDR2 from the germline V gene are SGHVS and FNYEAQ. The length of the CDR3 is 15 residues. The CDR3 loop is CASRIVAQGNTEAFF. As DNA, the CDR3 is TGTGCCAGCAGGATTGTAGCCCAGGGGAACACTGAAGCTTTCTTT.

V and J are TRBV30 and TRBJ2-7; D unclear. The CDR3 is 13 residues long. Per the germline V gene, CDR1 is GTSNPN and CDR2 is SVGIG (reference sequence). V gave up 2 bases and J gave up 1 base, with 9 bases separating them. The CDR3 DNA is TGTGCCTGGAGTCCGCGTCGGTCCTACGAGCAGTACTTC. Translation: CAWSPRRSYEQYF.

The chain recombines TRBV7-2 with TRBJ2-3, with D perhaps matching TRBD1 (5 bases). This CDR3 comprises 17 residues. Trimming shortened V by 2 bases and J by 6 bases, and 21 bases separated the two germline ends. Germline CDR1 is SGHTA and CDR2 is FQGNSA. In DNA form, the CDR3 reads TGTGCCAGCAGCTTACTTTGGGGCCCGCAATATTCGGATACGCAGTATTTT. Translated: CASSLLWGPQYSDTQYF. The variable domain in full, with the rest retrieved from reference TRBV7-2 and TRBJ2-3, is GAGVSQSPSNKVTEKGKDVELRCDPISGHTALYWYRQSLGQGLEFLIYFQGNSAPDKSGLPSDRFSAERTGGSVSTLTIQRTQQEDSAVYLCASSLLWGPQYSDTQYFGPGTRLTVL.

This chain links TRBV2 with TRBJ2-1; 12 bases agree with TRBD2. V shed 7 bases and J 5 bases; nucleotides not matched to a gene: 6. This CDR3 is 15 amino acids long. Germline-derived CDR1 and CDR2 are SNHLY and FYNNEI. The CDR3, as DNA: TGTGCCAGCATTTTACTAGCGGGGGGTAACAATGAGCAGTTCTTC. It translates to CASILLAGGNNEQFF.

The V and J genes are TRBV6-6 and TRBJ2-5; TRBD1 agrees at 7 bases. Germline CDR1 and CDR2: MNHNY and SVGAGI (reference sequence). This CDR3 is built from 14 residues. V was clipped by 3 bases and J by 3 bases; unmatched bases: 4. The CDR3 is CASSYRQGEETQYF. CDR3 coding DNA: TGTGCCAGCAGTTATCGCCAGGGGGAAGAGACCCAGTACTTC.

The rearrangement uses TRBV15 and TRBJ2-2; TRBD2 matches 9 bases. The length of the CDR3 is 20 residues. Looked up from germline, CDR1 is LNHNV and CDR2 is YYDKDF (reference sequence). With 5 bases clipped from V and 0 bases from J, the junction kept 16 bases outside the gene matches. The CDR3 is CATSALGSSGEGANTGELFF. The CDR3 nucleotides are TGTGCCACCAGCGCACTCGGATCTAGCGGGGAGGGCGCGAACACCGGGGAGCTGTTTTTT.

The chain carries TRBV18 and TRBJ2-3; D is ambiguous. Trimming removed 3 bases from V and 2 bases from J, with 6 bases in between. CDR1 and CDR2 (germline): KGHSH, LQKENI. This CDR3 has 13 amino acids. The CDR3 is CASSPANTDTQYF. DNA for the CDR3: TGTGCCAGCTCACCTGCCAACACAGATACGCAGTATTTT.

The V gene is TRBV24-1, the J gene TRBJ2-7, with 9 positions matching TRBD1. The V segment lost 3 bases and the J segment 7 bases; nucleotides outside the gene matches: 3. Germline lookup yields CDR1 KGHDR and CDR2 SFDVKD. This CDR3 is 13 amino acids long. The CDR3 region has the DNA TGTGCCACCAGTGATGCGACAGGGGGAGAGCAGTACTTC. Its translation is CATSDATGGEQYF.